These 32 T cell receptor beta chains share one sample of origin, sequenced in a study of glioma-infiltrating T cells. Using RNA template, CDR3s of TCR alpha and beta were amplified with iRepertoire arm-PCR. TCRdb re-called the multiplex PCR reads through MiXCR, storing one row per CDR3 protein. The sample yields about 93,000 distinct CDR3 sequences, roughly 40% seen once. The sequencing input was glioma tissue, nonneoplastic brain tissue, or PBMCs (not recorded which). These receptors originate from a human donor with low-grade glioma or glioblastoma, undergoing nonglioma brain surgery, or in good health (not recorded which).

A word on this clonotype: The junction departs from the called germline gene at one end, perhaps through a read error. The CDR3 sequence: CASSLGLGGQPHHF. CDR3 nucleotide sequence: TGTGCCAGCAGCTTAGGTCTGGGGGGACAGCCCCATCATTTT. The V gene is TRBV11-2, the J gene TRBJ1-5; TRBD1 aligns across 7 bases. This CDR3 is built from 14 residues. Per the germline V gene, CDR1 is SGHAT and CDR2 is FQNNGV.

This clonotype appeared many times. The chain recombines TRBV3-1 with TRBJ2-7, with D possibly being TRBD1 or TRBD2 (6 bases each). CDR3 length: 13 residues. Germline values: CDR1 LGHDT, CDR2 YNNKEL (reference sequence). V lost 3 bases and J 7 bases, leaving 13 bases between the germline ends. CDR3 region: CASSHSGAKEQYF. DNA of the CDR3: TGTGCCAGCAGCCATTCGGGGGCGAAGGAGCAGTACTTC.

This rearrangement joins TRBV12-5 to TRBJ2-1; D not certain. The CDR3 contains 17 residues. The germline gives CDR1 LGHNT, CDR2 FRNRAP. With 6 bases removed from V and 0 bases from J, the gap between germline ends came to 18 bases. The CDR3 here is CASGSPLGKNSYNEQFF. In DNA, the CDR3 is TGTGCTAGTGGCTCCCCTCTAGGAAAAAACTCCTACAATGAGCAGTTCTTC.

This clonotype was seen at least ten times. The chain joins TRBV19 to TRBJ2-5; maybe TRBD1 (6 bases). Per germline, CDR1 LNHDA and CDR2 SQIVND (reference sequence). The length of the CDR3 is 14 residues. The V gene lost 0 bases and the J gene lost 5 bases, with 10 bases spanning the gap. This CDR3 is CASSIDGRGETQYF. The DNA of the CDR3 is TGTGCCAGTAGTATAGATGGCAGGGGCGAGACCCAGTACTTC.

This clonotype has at least ten counts. The V call is TRBV5-4, the J call TRBJ2-3; no reliable D call. Looked up from germline, CDR1 is SGHNT and CDR2 is YYREEE (reference sequence). This CDR3 is 13 amino acids long. Between the trimmed V and J ends, which lost 1 base and 4 bases, there was a span of 7 bases. The CDR3 DNA follows: TGTGCCAGCAGCTTGTCCCCCGCAGATACGCAGTATTTT. Amino acids: CASSLSPADTQYF. The complete variable domain, with remaining parts taken from reference TRBV5-4 and TRBJ2-3, reads ETGVTQSPTHLIKTRGQQVTLRCSSQSGHNTVSWYQQALGQGPQFIFQYYREEENGRGNFPPRFSGLQFPNYSSELNVNALELDDSALYLCASSLSPADTQYFGPGTRLTVL.

The chain joins TRBV2 to TRBJ2-1; 7 nucleotides match TRBD1. Germline CDR1 and CDR2: SNHLY and FYNNEI. The ends lost 3 bases at V and 8 bases at J; junction bases unmatched: 4. The CDR3 covers 13 residues. The CDR3 nucleotides read TGTGCCAGCAGTGACGACAGGGCCTATGAGCAGTTCTTC. This codes for CASSDDRAYEQFF. Full variable domain (missing parts from reference TRBV2 and TRBJ2-1): EPEVTQTPSHQVTQMGQEVILRCVPISNHLYFYWYRQILGQKVEFLVSFYNNEISEKSEIFDDQFSVERPDGSNFTLKIRSTKLEDSAMYFCASSDDRAYEQFFGPGTRLTVL.

This clonotype was counted at least ten times. The V and J genes are TRBV6-1 and TRBJ1-2; no reliable D call. The CDR3 extends over 14 amino acids. The V end was cut by 6 bases, the J end by 6 bases, with 17 bases between. Germline loops: CDR1 MNHNS, CDR2 SASEGT. CDR3 residues: CASRVTVGSNGYTF. The DNA for the CDR3 is TGTGCCAGCAGAGTTACGGTTGGATCAAATGGCTACACCTTC.

Worth noting for this clonotype: The junction shows a germline mismatch at one end, possibly a read error. J is TRBJ2-1 and V is TRBV28; D tentatively reads TRBD1 or TRBD2 (5 bases each). The CDR3 has 15 residues. Germline CDR1 is MDHEN and CDR2 is SYDVKM. CDR3 protein: CASRPTGANYNEKFF. The CDR3 DNA reads as TGTGCCAGCAGACCTACCGGGGCTAACTACAATGAGAAGTTCTTC. The whole variable domain, filled in from reference TRBV28 and TRBJ2-1, reads DVKVTQSSRYLVKRTGEKVFLECVQDMDHENMFWYRQDPGLGLRLIYFSYDVKMKEKGDIPEGYSVSREKKERFSLILESASTNQTSMYLCASRPTGANYNEKFFGPGTRLTVL.

This clonotype was seen repeatedly, ten times or more. V usage is TRBV4-1 and J usage is TRBJ1-2, with 8 nucleotides matching TRBD1. Germline V gives CDR1 MGHRA, CDR2 YSYEKL. CDR3 length equals 16 residues. V lost 1 base to trimming and J lost 5 bases; unmatched junction nucleotides: 9. The CDR3 bases are TGCGCCAGCAGCCAAGGCCTGGGGGACAGGCGGTATGGCTACACCTTC. Protein product: CASSQGLGDRRYGYTF.

Many counts were recorded for this clonotype. The rearrangement links TRBV4-1 to TRBJ2-7; D may be TRBD2 (5 bases). CDR1 MGHRA and CDR2 YSYEKL come from the germline V gene. Trimming stripped 3 bases from V and 2 bases from J, with 11 bases between. The CDR3 has 14 residues. CDR3 protein: CASSQGAGAYEQYF. The CDR3 DNA is TGCGCCAGCAGCCAGGGCGCGGGCGCCTACGAGCAGTACTTC.

This clonotype was counted ten times or more. The chain recombines TRBV10-3 with TRBJ1-1, with D tentatively TRBD1 (6 bases). The CDR3 length is 14 residues. CDR1 ENHRY and CDR2 SYGVKD come from the germline V gene. Trimming removed 6 bases at V and 0 bases at J, with 11 bases between. CDR3 residues: CAISGQNLNTEAFF. In DNA form, the CDR3 reads TGTGCCATCAGCGGACAGAACTTGAACACTGAAGCTTTCTTT.

This clonotype showed up many times. This chain links TRBV6-1 with TRBJ1-3; maybe TRBD1 (5 bases). Germline-derived CDR1 and CDR2 are MNHNS and SASEGT. The V gene lost 5 bases and the J gene lost 4 bases, with 18 bases spanning the gap. CDR3 length: 16 amino acids. For the CDR3, the DNA is TGTGCCAGCAGTTCCGGGGACCTTCGCGTGGGAAACACCATATATTTT. Protein: CASSSGDLRVGNTIYF.

A note on this clonotype: A junction end diverges from the germline sequence, so it may reflect a read error. V and J are TRBV2 and TRBJ1-2, with TRBD1 matching 7 bases. The CDR3 has 15 amino acids. CDR1 SNHLY and CDR2 FYNNEI come from the germline V gene. CDR3 protein: CASSEARTGNYGCTF. As DNA, the CDR3 is TGTGCCAGCAGTGAAGCAAGGACAGGAAACTATGGCTGCACCTTC.

V usage is TRBV28 and J usage is TRBJ2-7; 7 bases are a match to TRBD1. Germline V lookup: CDR1 MDHEN, CDR2 SYDVKM. Unmatched junction bases numbered 11, after V lost 6 bases and J lost 3 bases. The CDR3 has 15 amino acids. Here the CDR3 reads CASRSIDRVIYEQYF. As DNA, the CDR3 is TGTGCCAGCAGATCCATCGACAGGGTAATCTACGAGCAGTACTTC.

This chain uses TRBV6-1 with TRBJ2-1; 7 bases fit TRBD1. Germline V gene sequence: CDR1 MNHNS, CDR2 SASEGT. The CDR3 covers 13 residues. J gave up 8 bases and V 6 bases, and 7 bases lay outside the gene matches. The CDR3 DNA reads TGTGCCAGCAGAAGGGACAGCTCCTATGAGCAGTTCTTC. This encodes CASRRDSSYEQFF.

The CDR3 DNA reads as TGTGCCAGCAGCCCTCGGAACGGAAACACCATATATTTT. Its translation: CASSPRNGNTIYF. The chain links TRBV13 to TRBJ1-3; D remains unclear. The CDR3 length is 13 residues. Germline lookup yields CDR1 PRHDT and CDR2 FYEKMQ (reference sequence). V dropped 5 bases and J dropped 4 bases, with 9 bases sitting between them.

As concerns this clonotype: Lacking the conserved final phenylalanine or tryptophan, this CDR3 likely reflects a read error. The chain links TRBV20-1 to TRBJ1-1; D is uncertain. Germline CDR1 DFQATT, CDR2 SNEGSKA (reference sequence). This CDR3 comprises 12 residues. V lost 4 bases, J lost 5 bases, and 11 bases lay in between. For the CDR3, the DNA is TGCAGTGCTAACAGTGGTTTTACTGAAGCTTTCCTT. Its protein product is CSANSGFTEAFL.

This clonotype occurred many times. CDR3 bases: TGTGCCAGCAGCTTCGAAAACACCGGGGAGCTGTTTTTT. Amino acid sequence: CASSFENTGELFF. This chain uses TRBV7-9 with TRBJ2-2; the D is unclear. The CDR3 has 13 residues. Germline V gives CDR1 SEHNR, CDR2 FQNEAQ (reference sequence). The V end lost 3 bases, the J end lost 2 bases, and 4 bases lay between the germline ends. The full variable domain, with the rest looked up from reference TRBV7-9 and TRBJ2-2, is DTGVSQNPRHKITKRGQNVTFRCDPISEHNRLYWYRQTLGQGPEFLTYFQNEAQLEKSRLLSDRFSAERPKGSFSTLEIQRTEQGDSAMYLCASSFENTGELFFGEGSRLTVL.

Of note for this clonotype: One end of the junction fails to match germline, which may point to a read error. The rearrangement uses TRBV28 and TRBJ2-7, with D unresolved. The CDR3 consists of 11 residues. The germline V gene encodes CDR1 MDHEN and CDR2 SYDVKM. The CDR3 loop is CASSKTYEHYF. DNA for the CDR3: TGTGCCAGCAGCAAAACCTACGAGCATTACTTT.

This clonotype ranks as medium-sized. V usage is TRBV27 and J usage is TRBJ2-1; tentative D call: TRBD1 (8 bases). Trimming shortened V by 3 bases and J by 4 bases, and 13 bases separated the two germline ends. This CDR3 has 15 residues. Germline V gene lookup returns CDR1 MNHEY and CDR2 SMNVEV (reference sequence). This CDR3 is CASSFDRGGYNEQFF. The CDR3 DNA reads as TGTGCCAGCAGTTTCGACAGGGGAGGGTACAATGAGCAGTTCTTC.

On this clonotype: This clone may be a read error of a much larger clone one base away. V usage is TRBV7-2 and J usage is TRBJ2-1, with 8 bases aligning to TRBD1. CDR3 size: 15 residues. CDR1 is SGHTA, CDR2 FQGNSA, per germline. With 1 base clipped from V and 10 bases from J, the junction kept 9 bases outside the gene matches. The CDR3, as DNA: TGTGCCAGCAGCTTAGTCTCAGGGGGCGCCTACGAGCAGTTCTTC. Translation gives CASSLVSGGAYEQFF.

This clonotype appeared many times. The rearrangement uses TRBV12-3 or TRBV12-4 and TRBJ2-1; D is possibly TRBD1 (5 bases). The CDR3 consists of 10 residues. The V and J ends lost 7 bases and 8 bases respectively, with 6 bases between them. The CDR3 is CASKQDEQFF. CDR3 DNA: TGTGCCAGCAAACAGGATGAGCAGTTCTTC.

Notes on this clonotype: An end of the junction does not agree with germline; a read error may underlie this. The CDR3 reads CASSDSRQGYTEAFF. CDR3 in DNA: TGTGCCAGCAGTGATTCGAGACAGGGTTACACTGAGGCTTTCTTT. The rearrangement uses TRBV6-2 or TRBV6-3 and TRBJ1-1, with 7 bases that match TRBD1. The germline gives CDR1 MNHEY, CDR2 SVGEGT. This CDR3 has 15 amino acids.

This clonotype was counted many times. This chain joins TRBV12-3 or TRBV12-4 and TRBJ1-2; D gene uncertain. V shed 1 base and J shed 0 bases, with 9 bases lying between them. This CDR3 spans 15 amino acids. CDR3 region: CASSLVKSANYGYTF. The CDR3 nucleotides are TGTGCCAGCAGTTTAGTCAAATCAGCTAACTATGGCTACACCTTC.

This clonotype was picked up one time. This sequence joins TRBV3-1 and TRBJ2-1; 9 bases line up with TRBD2. This CDR3 has 15 amino acids. With V trimmed by 2 bases and J by 9 bases, 8 bases remained unmatched. CDR1 LGHDT and CDR2 YNNKEL come from the germline V gene (reference sequence). The CDR3 protein is CASSQSPSGISEQFF. DNA for the CDR3: TGTGCCAGCAGCCAATCCCCTAGCGGGATTAGTGAGCAGTTCTTC.

With respect to this clonotype: One junction end disagrees with the germline gene, perhaps due to a read error. For the CDR3, the DNA is TGTGCCAGAAGTTATATCACGGGGAACACGGAAGCTTTCTTT. Encoded protein: CARSYITGNTEAFF. J is TRBJ1-1 and V is TRBV6-9; D gene uncertain. Germline V CDR1 and CDR2: MNHGY, SVAAGI. This CDR3 is built from 14 residues.

In the case of this clonotype: This may be a read error, as it is one base from a much larger clone. Given the absence of the conserved phenylalanine or tryptophan at the CDR3 end, a read error is likely. The J gene is TRBJ2-1, the V gene TRBV11-2; D tentatively fits TRBD1 or TRBD2 (5 bases each). V was shortened by 1 base and J by 4 bases, with 11 bases between the two germline ends. The CDR3 is 15 residues long. Germline-derived CDR1 and CDR2 are SGHAT and FQNNGV. CDR3 in amino acids: CASSLGGSKYNEQFS. CDR3 nucleotide sequence: TGTGCCAGCAGCTTAGGGGGGTCTAAATACAATGAGCAGTTCTCC.

On this clonotype itself: A much larger clone lies a single base off, so this may be a read error. The gene calls are TRBV12-5 and TRBJ2-3; a weak D match, TRBD2 (6 bases). Germline-derived CDR1 and CDR2 are LGHNT and FRNRAP. The CDR3 totals 12 residues. The germline V and J ends were trimmed by 4 bases and 7 bases, with 9 bases remaining between them. The CDR3 loop is CASGSGLHTQYF. DNA of the CDR3: TGTGCTAGTGGTTCAGGACTACATACGCAGTATTTT.

Many counts were recorded for this clonotype. V usage is TRBV6-1 and J usage is TRBJ1-1; no definite D call. The CDR3 has 13 residues. V was cut by 1 base and J by 10 bases, with 13 bases left in between. In germline, CDR1 is MNHNS, CDR2 SASEGT. CDR3 nucleotide sequence: TGTGCCAGCAGTGAAGTGGGGAGAATGGGAGCTTTCTTT. Translating gives CASSEVGRMGAFF.

The table lists this clonotype with many counts. This chain joins TRBV11-2 and TRBJ2-5; D call uncertain. The CDR3 contains 14 residues. CDR1 is SGHAT, CDR2 FQNNGV, per germline. Trimming took off 3 bases at V and 1 base at J, with 9 bases between the two ends. The CDR3 spells CASSFSLPQETQYF. The CDR3 DNA sequence: TGTGCCAGCAGCTTTTCCCTACCCCAAGAGACCCAGTACTTC.

This clonotype came up many times. V gene TRBV7-6 combines with J gene TRBJ1-2, with TRBD1 identical over 7 bases. The CDR3 totals 15 residues. J gave up 2 bases and V 1 base, and 4 bases lay outside the gene matches. Germline lookup yields CDR1 SGHVS and CDR2 FNYEAQ. CDR3 protein: CASSLDEGANYGYTF. CDR3 nucleotide sequence: TGTGCCAGCAGCTTAGACGAGGGGGCGAACTATGGCTACACCTTC.

This clonotype came up many times. The chain carries TRBV20-1 and TRBJ1-2, with D possibly matching TRBD1 (5 bases). Between the trimmed V and J ends, which lost 3 bases and 1 base, there was a span of 12 bases. CDR1 and CDR2 from the germline V gene are DFQATT and SNEGSKA (reference sequence). The CDR3 runs 14 residues. The CDR3 DNA reads TGCAGTGCTAGGAATACACAGGTTAACTATGGCTACACCTTC. Residues: CSARNTQVNYGYTF.